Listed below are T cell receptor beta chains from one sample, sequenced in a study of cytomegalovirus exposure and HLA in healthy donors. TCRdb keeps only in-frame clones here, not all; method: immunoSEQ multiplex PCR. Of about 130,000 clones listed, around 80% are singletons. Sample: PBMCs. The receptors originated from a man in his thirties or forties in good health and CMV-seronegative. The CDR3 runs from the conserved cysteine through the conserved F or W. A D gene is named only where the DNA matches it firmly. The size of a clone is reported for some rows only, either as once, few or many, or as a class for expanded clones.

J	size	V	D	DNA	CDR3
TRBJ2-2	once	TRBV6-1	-	TGTGCCAGCAGGAAAGCGCCTTGGACTACCGGGGAACTGTTTTTT	CASRKAPWTTGELFF
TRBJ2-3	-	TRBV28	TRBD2	TGTGCCAGCAGTTTAAGCATGGGACTAGCGGCTAGCACAGATACGCAGTATTTT	CASSLSMGLAASTDTQYF
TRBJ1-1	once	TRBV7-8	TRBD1	TGTGCCAGCAGCTTGACGGGGACAGGAAAGAACACTGAAGCTTTCTTT	CASSLTGTGKNTEAFF
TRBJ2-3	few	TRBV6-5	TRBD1	TGTGCCAGCAGCCTTGGGACAGGAGTCACAGATACGCAGTATTTT	CASSLGTGVTDTQYF
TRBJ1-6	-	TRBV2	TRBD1	TGTGCCAGCAGTGAATTCGACAGGGAGAATTCACCCCTCCACTTT	CASSEFDRENSPLHF
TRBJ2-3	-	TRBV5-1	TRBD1	TGCGCCAGCAGCACAGGACAGGGAACGGGCACAGATACGCAGTATTTT	CASSTGQGTGTDTQYF
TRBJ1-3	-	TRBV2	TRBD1	TGTGCCAGCACGGGACAGCCGATCTCTGGAAACACCATATATTTT	CASTGQPISGNTIYF
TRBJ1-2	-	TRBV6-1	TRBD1	TGTGCCAGCAACAGGGGATCGGTGGTCTATGGCTACACCTTC	CASNRGSVVYGYTF
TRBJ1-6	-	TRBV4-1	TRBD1	TGCGCCAGCAGCCAAGCATCCGACAGGGGTGGTTCACCCCTCCACTTT	CASSQASDRGGSPLHF
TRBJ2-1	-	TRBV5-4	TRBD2	TGTGCCAGCAGCTTGGCCCTAGCGGGCTCCTACAATGAGCAGTTCTTC	CASSLALAGSYNEQFF
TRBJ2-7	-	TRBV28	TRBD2	TGTGCCAGCAGTACGTCCGGACTAGCGGGATTCGAGCAGTACTTC	CASSTSGLAGFEQYF
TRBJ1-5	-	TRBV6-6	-	TGTGCCAGCAGTGAGCCCGGCAATCAGCCCCAGCATTTT	CASSEPGNQPQHF
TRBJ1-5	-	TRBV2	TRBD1	TGTGCCAGCAGTGAGTTCAGGGGGCGAGGGGACAATCAGCCCCAGCATTTT	CASSEFRGRGDNQPQHF
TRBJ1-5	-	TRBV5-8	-	TGTGCCAGCAGCTCCCCCCGAGGGAGCAATCAGCCCCAGCATTTT	CASSSPRGSNQPQHF
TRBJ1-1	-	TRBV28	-	TGTGCCAGCACCGTCGCGGGGGCGGCTGAAGCTTTCTTT	CASTVAGAAEAFF
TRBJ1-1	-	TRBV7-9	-	TGTGCCAGCAGCCCAGCGACTTCCACTGAAGCTTTCTTT	CASSPATSTEAFF
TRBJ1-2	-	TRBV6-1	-	TGTGCCAGCATCCCGGGAGCTAACTATGGCTACACCTTC	CASIPGANYGYTF
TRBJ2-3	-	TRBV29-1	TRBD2	TGCAGCGTTGAACATGCTAGCGGGGGGAGTTTTGGCACAGATACGCAGTATTTT	CSVEHASGGSFGTDTQYF
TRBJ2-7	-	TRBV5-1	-	TGCGCCAGCAGCTTGATATGGCAGGGGCCCTACGAGCAGTACTTC	CASSLIWQGPYEQYF
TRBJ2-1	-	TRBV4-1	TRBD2	TGCGCCAGCAGCCAAGGGACTAGCGGGAACTACAATGAGCAGTTCTTC	CASSQGTSGNYNEQFF
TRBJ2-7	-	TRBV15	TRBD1	TGTGCCACCAGCCCCCGGACAGGGGGGATTCACGAGCAGTACTTC	CATSPRTGGIHEQYF
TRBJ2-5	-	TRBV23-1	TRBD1	TGCGCCAGCAGTCGATGTCCGGGACAGGGTATACAAGAGACCCAGTACTTC	CASSRCPGQGIQETQYF
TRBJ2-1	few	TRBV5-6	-	TGTGCCAGCAGACAAAACGGGATAAACAATGAGCAGTTCTTC	CASRQNGINNEQFF
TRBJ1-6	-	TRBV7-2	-	TGTGCCAGCAGTGCGAGCTCCTATAATTCACCCCTCCACTTT	CASSASSYNSPLHF
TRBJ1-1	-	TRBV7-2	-	TGTGCCAGCAGCCCGAGCGGGGTTCGCACTGAAGCTTTCTTT	CASSPSGVRTEAFF
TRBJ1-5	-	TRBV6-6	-	TGTGCCAGCAGTTCCTACAGGTGGGTCAGCAATCAGCCCCAGCATTTT	CASSSYRWVSNQPQHF
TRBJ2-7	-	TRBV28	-	TGTGCCAGCAGTTTGTCAGGGACCTACGAGCAGTACTTC	CASSLSGTYEQYF
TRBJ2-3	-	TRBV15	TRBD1	TGTGCCACCAGCAGAGGGGTCAAGACAGGGGGCACAGATACGCAGTATTTT	CATSRGVKTGGTDTQYF
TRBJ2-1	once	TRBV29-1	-	TGCAGCGTTGAGGGAGGAACAACCTACAATGAGCAGTTCTTC	CSVEGGTTYNEQFF
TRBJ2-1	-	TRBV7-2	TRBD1	TGTGCCAGCAGCTTAGGGTCAGGGGGTCACAATGAGCAGTTCTTC	CASSLGSGGHNEQFF
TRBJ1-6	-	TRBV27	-	TGTGCCAGCAGTCCCCTTCGGGGGGATAATTCACCCCTCCACTTT	CASSPLRGDNSPLHF
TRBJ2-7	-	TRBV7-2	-	TGTGCCAGCAGCCCCCTGGGGGGTGGCGGCGAGCAGTACTTC	CASSPLGGGGEQYF
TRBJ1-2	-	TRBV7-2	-	TGTGCCAGCAGCCCCAGGGGACATGGCGTTGGCTACACCTTC	CASSPRGHGVGYTF
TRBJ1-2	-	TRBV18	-	TGTGCCAGCTCACCACCGGTGAGAGAAGGCTACACCTTC	CASSPPVREGYTF
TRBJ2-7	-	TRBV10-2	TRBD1	TGCGCCAGCAGTGAGTTCGGACAGGGGGCTTACGAGCAGTACTTC	CASSEFGQGAYEQYF
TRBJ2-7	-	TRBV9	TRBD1	TGTGCCAGCAGCGGTGACAGGGTAGCTTACGAGCAGTACTTC	CASSGDRVAYEQYF
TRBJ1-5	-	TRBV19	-	TGTGCCAGTGCACAGGGTGACCAGCCCCAGCATTTT	CASAQGDQPQHF
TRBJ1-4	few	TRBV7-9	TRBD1	TGTGCCAGCAGCCCAGGGACAGGGCGGGATAATGAAAAACTGTTTTTT	CASSPGTGRDNEKLFF
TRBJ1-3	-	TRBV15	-	TGTGCCACCAGCAGAGATTTAGGGGTAGGAAACACCATATATTTT	CATSRDLGVGNTIYF
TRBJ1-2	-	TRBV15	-	TGTGCCACCAGCAGAGATATGGAGAGGGGCTACACCTTC	CATSRDMERGYTF
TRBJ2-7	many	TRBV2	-	TGTGCCAGCAGTGGTACTTCCGAGCAGTACTTC	CASSGTSEQYF
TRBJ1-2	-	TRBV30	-	TGTGCCTGGAGTGTACCACAGGCTAACTATGGCTACACCTTC	CAWSVPQANYGYTF
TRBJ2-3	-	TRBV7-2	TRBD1	TGTGCCAGCAGCCCAGACAGGGACGCCACAGATACGCAGTATTTT	CASSPDRDATDTQYF
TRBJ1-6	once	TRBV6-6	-	TGTGCCAGCATTCTTACGGGAGGGGGGCTAGGGTCACCCCTCCACTTT	CASILTGGGLGSPLHF
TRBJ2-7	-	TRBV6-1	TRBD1	TGTGCCACCTCAAAAGACAGGGGGCTCTCCTACGAGCAGTACTTC	CATSKDRGLSYEQYF
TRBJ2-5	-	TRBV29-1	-	TGCAGCGTTGCCCGTGGACTGAGCCAAGAGACCCAGTACTTC	CSVARGLSQETQYF
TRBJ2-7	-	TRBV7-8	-	TGTGCCAGCAGTCTCTTTACCGGTGGAGGGCAGTACTTC	CASSLFTGGGQYF
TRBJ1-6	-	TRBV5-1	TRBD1	TGCGCCAGCAGCTTGGGGACAGGGTCGTCACCCCTCCACTTT	CASSLGTGSSPLHF
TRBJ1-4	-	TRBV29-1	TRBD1	TGCAGCGCCCGACTGGACAGGGTCGGTGAAAAACTGTTTTTT	CSARLDRVGEKLFF
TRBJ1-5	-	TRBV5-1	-	TGCGCCAGCAGCTTCCAGGGAGGTGACCAGCCCCAGCATTTT	CASSFQGGDQPQHF